This T cell receptor (beta chain) was identified during a study of CD8 T cells in ankylosing spondylitis. Study conclusions and caveats: From matched ankylosing spondylitis synovial fluid, disease-linked clones were reportedly recovered at significantly enriched levels. Earlier authors reported some of these motif variants in reactive arthritis synovial fluid and blood.

It was by quantitative 5'-RACE with molecular barcodes that TCR beta libraries were made. In TCRdb, the 5' RACE reads were re-called with MiXCR into one record per CDR3 protein. The sample records approximately 260,000 distinct CDR3 sequences, roughly 8.6% being singletons. This clonotype appeared a single time. Its target is unknown. CDR1 and CDR2 from the germline V gene are MGHDK and SYGVNS. Trimming removed 4 bases from V and 6 bases from J; junction bases left unmatched: 8. This CDR3 contains 15 residues. This chain connects TRBV25-1 to TRBJ2-7; 11 bases line up with TRBD1. Specimen: blood, either unsorted or a sorted T cell fraction (not recorded which). The TCR was taken from a male donor with ankylosing spondylitis or in good health (not recorded which). The CDR3: CASSGYRDRGFEQYF. DNA for the CDR3: TGTGCCAGCAGTGGGTACCGGGACAGGGGGTTCGAGCAGTACTTC.